This passage covers 11 T cell receptor beta chains from one sample sequenced in a study of blood T cells in healthy people across ages. Together with a sample-barcoded 5' primer, a J-beta primer mix was included in a second PCR lasting roughly 6 to 12 cycles. TCRdb re-derived calls from the 5' RACE reads in MiXCR, one entry per CDR3 protein. The profile shows approximately 1,700,000 distinct CDR3 sequences, roughly two fifths of them singletons. The sample consisted of blood. The receptors here all came from a human donor in good health.

This clonotype was found once. V and J are TRBV7-9 and TRBJ1-6; D is uncertain. V lost 3 bases and J lost 8, with 14 bases in between. There are 15 residues in the CDR3. The V gene's germline CDR1 is SEHNR and CDR2 FQNEAQ (reference sequence). The CDR3 sequence is CASSFQTRGYSPLHF. The CDR3 coding sequence is TGTGCCAGCAGCTTCCAGACCCGAGGGTATTCACCCCTCCACTTT.

This clonotype was found a few times. The chain recombines TRBV3-1 with TRBJ2-7, with 8 bases aligning to TRBD1. The CDR3 has 16 residues. With V trimmed by 0 bases and J by 6 bases, 10 bases remained unmatched. Germline V gives CDR1 LGHDT, CDR2 YNNKEL (reference sequence). CDR3 coding DNA: TGTGCCAGCAGCCAAGATCTTACAGGGGGTTTAGGCGAGCAGTACTTC. Its protein is CASSQDLTGGLGEQYF.

The CDR3 nucleotides are TGTGCCAGCAGCTTTTCGTCGGGATCATCTGAGACCCAGTACTTC. Residues: CASSFSSGSSETQYF. V is TRBV7-9 and J is TRBJ2-5, with D perhaps matching TRBD2 (5 bases). Germline V gene data show CDR1 as SEHNR and CDR2 as FQNEAQ (reference sequence). The CDR3 runs to 15 residues. V lost 3 bases to trimming and J lost 5 bases, with 16 bases between them.

The rearrangement uses TRBV24-1 and TRBJ2-5; D perhaps matches TRBD1 (6 bases). V lost 3 bases, J lost 3 bases, and 16 bases lay in between. CDR1 and CDR2 (germline): KGHDR, SFDVKD. The length of the CDR3 is 16 residues. The CDR3 here is CATSDLRFGQKETQYF. CDR3 coding DNA: TGTGCCACCAGTGATCTGCGTTTTGGACAGAAAGAGACCCAGTACTTC.

V is TRBV5-1 and J is TRBJ2-3; a possible D gene is TRBD1 (6 bases). Germline V lookup: CDR1 SGHRS, CDR2 YFSETQ. V was shortened by 2 bases and J by 0 bases, with 10 bases between the two germline ends. This CDR3 has 15 residues. Here the CDR3 reads CASSFQGFSTDTQYF. CDR3 in DNA: TGCGCCAGCAGCTTCCAGGGGTTCAGCACAGATACGCAGTATTTT.

This clonotype was detected a few times. The chain recombines TRBV7-2 with TRBJ2-7, with 8 bases fitting TRBD1. V dropped 2 bases and J dropped 7; count of bases not matched to a gene: 7. Germline assignment: CDR1 SGHTA and CDR2 FQGNSA. The CDR3 has 14 amino acids. The CDR3 DNA reads as TGTGCCAGCAGCTTAAACAGGGGGGTGTCTGAGCAGTACTTC. Translation: CASSLNRGVSEQYF.

This clonotype came up a few times. A much more abundant neighbour one base away suggests this may be a read error. The V gene is TRBV4-3, the J gene TRBJ2-6, with D unresolved. CDR3 length: 16 residues. Germline CDR1 reads LGHNA; CDR2 reads YSLEER. CDR3: CASGQDWTAGANVLTF. DNA for the CDR3: TGCGCCAGCGGCCAAGATTGGACGGCGGGGGCCAACGTCCTGACTTTC.

The chain is built from TRBV5-1 and TRBJ1-2; the match to TRBD1 covers 7 bases. Germline loops: CDR1 SGHRS, CDR2 YFSETQ. The CDR3 has 16 residues. The J segment lost 0 bases and the V segment lost 2 bases, leaving 7 bases of the junction unmatched. In DNA form, the CDR3 reads TGCGCCAGCAGCTTCCTCGCAGGGGGGCCTAACTATGGCTACACCTTC. Its protein product is CASSFLAGGPNYGYTF. Together with reference TRBV5-1 and TRBJ1-2, the CDR3 gives the full variable domain: KAGVTQTPRYLIKTRGQQVTLSCSPISGHRSVSWYQQTPGQGLQFLFEYFSETQRNKGNFPGRFSGRQFSNSRSEMNVSTLELGDSALYLCASSFLAGGPNYGYTFGSGTRLTVV.

The gene calls are TRBV10-3 and TRBJ2-5; 9 nucleotides match TRBD2. The ends lost 11 bases at V and 3 bases at J; junction bases unmatched: 10. This CDR3 is 14 amino acids long. CDR1 and CDR2 (germline): ENHRY, SYGVKD. The CDR3 is CASTSSSGEETQYF. The CDR3 DNA is TGTGCCTCCACCTCCTCTAGCGGGGAAGAGACCCAGTACTTC.

The chain links TRBV10-3 to TRBJ1-1; tentative D call: TRBD1 (6 bases). V was pared by 3 bases and J by 1 base, with 12 bases between. The CDR3 is 15 residues long. Germline CDR1 reads ENHRY; CDR2 reads SYGVKD. The CDR3 DNA sequence: TGTGCCATCAGTGATTACCCACAGGGGAACACTGAAGCTTTCTTT. It is translated as CAISDYPQGNTEAFF.

This clonotype was detected many times. The genes are TRBV20-1 and TRBJ2-3; 16 bases agree with TRBD2. Trimming cost V 8 bases and J 1 base; bases outside gene matches: 9. CDR3 length: 17 residues. Germline V CDR1 and CDR2: DFQATT, SNEGSKA (reference sequence). The CDR3 reads CSTGPGTSGGGTDTQYF. CDR3 DNA sequence: TGCAGTACTGGCCCTGGGACTAGCGGGGGGGGCACAGATACGCAGTATTTT.